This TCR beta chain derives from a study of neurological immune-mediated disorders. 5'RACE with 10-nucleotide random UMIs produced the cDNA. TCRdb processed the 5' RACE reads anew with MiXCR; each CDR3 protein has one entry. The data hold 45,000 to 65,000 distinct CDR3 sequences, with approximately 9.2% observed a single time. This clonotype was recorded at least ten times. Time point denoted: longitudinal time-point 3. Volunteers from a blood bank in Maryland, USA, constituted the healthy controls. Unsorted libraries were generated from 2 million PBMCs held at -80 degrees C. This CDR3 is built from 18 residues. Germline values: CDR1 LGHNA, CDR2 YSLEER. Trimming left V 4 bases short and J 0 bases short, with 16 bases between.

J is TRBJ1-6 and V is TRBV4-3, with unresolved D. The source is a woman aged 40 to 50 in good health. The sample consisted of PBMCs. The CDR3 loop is CASSPRLLTSSYNSPLHF. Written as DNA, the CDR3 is TGCGCCAGCAGCCCCCGTCTTCTTACGAGCTCCTATAATTCACCCCTCCACTTT.